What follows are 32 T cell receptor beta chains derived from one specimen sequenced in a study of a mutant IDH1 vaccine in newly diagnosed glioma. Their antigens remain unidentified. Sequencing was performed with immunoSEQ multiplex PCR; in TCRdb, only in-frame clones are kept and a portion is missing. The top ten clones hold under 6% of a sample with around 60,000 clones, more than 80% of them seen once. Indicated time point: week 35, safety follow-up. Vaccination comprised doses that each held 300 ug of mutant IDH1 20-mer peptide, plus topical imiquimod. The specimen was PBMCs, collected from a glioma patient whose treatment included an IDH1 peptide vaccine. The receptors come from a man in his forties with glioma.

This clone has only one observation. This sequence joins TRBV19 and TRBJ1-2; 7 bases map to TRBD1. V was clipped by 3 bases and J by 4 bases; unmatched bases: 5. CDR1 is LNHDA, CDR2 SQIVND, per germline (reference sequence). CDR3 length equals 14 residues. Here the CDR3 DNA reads TGTGCCAGTAGTATTGACAGGGCGACCTATGGCTACACCTTC. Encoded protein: CASSIDRATYGYTF.

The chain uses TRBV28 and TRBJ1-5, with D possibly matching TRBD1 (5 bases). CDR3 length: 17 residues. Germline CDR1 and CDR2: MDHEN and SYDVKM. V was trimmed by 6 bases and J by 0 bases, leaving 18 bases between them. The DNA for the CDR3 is TGTGCCAGCAGCTCCCCCTGGGGGAGGAATAGCAATCAGCCCCAGCATTTT. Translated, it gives CASSSPWGRNSNQPQHF.

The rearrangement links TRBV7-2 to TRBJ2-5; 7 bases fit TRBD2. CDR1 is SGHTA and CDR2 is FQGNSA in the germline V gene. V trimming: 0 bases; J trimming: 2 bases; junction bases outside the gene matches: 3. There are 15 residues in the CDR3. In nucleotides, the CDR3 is TGTGCCAGCAGCTTAGCCGGGGGGAGACAAGAGACCCAGTACTTC. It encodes CASSLAGGRQETQYF.

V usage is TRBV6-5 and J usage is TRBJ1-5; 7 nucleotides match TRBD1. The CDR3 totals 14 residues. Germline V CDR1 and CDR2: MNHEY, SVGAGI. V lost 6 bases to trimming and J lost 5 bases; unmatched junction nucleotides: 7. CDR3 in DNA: TGTGCCAGCAGCCCTCGACAGGGCTATCAGCCCCAGCATTTT. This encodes CASSPRQGYQPQHF.

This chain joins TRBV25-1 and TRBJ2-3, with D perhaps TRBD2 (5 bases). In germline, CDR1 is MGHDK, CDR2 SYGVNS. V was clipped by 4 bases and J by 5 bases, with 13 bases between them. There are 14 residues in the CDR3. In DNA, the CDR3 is TGTGCCAGCAGTGCCCTAGGTAGCGAAGATACGCAGTATTTT. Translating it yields CASSALGSEDTQYF.

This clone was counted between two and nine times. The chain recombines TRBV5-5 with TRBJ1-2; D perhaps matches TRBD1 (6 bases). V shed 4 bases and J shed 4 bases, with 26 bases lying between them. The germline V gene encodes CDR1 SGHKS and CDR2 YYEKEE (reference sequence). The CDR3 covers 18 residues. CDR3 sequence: CASSLRGPGSVFGYGYTF. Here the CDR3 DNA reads TGTGCCAGCAGCCTGCGGGGGCCAGGGTCGGTTTTCGGCTATGGCTACACCTTC.

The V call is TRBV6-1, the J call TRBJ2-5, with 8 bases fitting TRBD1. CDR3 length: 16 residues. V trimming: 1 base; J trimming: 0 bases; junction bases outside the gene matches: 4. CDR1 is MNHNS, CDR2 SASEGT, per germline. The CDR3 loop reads CASSEGTGHYQETQYF. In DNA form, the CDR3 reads TGTGCCAGCAGTGAAGGGACAGGGCATTACCAAGAGACCCAGTACTTC.

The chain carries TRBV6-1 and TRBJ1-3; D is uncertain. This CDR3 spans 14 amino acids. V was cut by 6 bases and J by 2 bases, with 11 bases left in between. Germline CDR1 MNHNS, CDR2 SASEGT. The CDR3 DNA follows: TGTGCCAGCAGCAGCATGACTACTGGAAACACCATATATTTT. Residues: CASSSMTTGNTIYF.

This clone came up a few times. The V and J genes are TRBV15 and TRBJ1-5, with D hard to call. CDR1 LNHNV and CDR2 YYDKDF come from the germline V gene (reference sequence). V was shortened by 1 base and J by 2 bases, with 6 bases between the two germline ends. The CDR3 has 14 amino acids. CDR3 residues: CATSRVSGNQPQHF. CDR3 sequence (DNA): TGTGCCACCAGCAGAGTGAGTGGCAATCAGCCCCAGCATTTT.

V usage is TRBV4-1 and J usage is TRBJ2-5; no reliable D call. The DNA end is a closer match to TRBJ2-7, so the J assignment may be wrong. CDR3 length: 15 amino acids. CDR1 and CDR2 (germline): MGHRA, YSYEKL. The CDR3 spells CASSQGPATPSEQYF. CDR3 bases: TGCGCCAGCAGCCAAGGTCCGGCGACCCCAAGCGAGCAGTACTTC.

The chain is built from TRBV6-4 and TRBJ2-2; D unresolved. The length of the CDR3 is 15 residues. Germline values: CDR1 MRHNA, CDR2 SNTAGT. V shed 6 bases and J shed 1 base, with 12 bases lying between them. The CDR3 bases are TGTGCCAGCAGCTGGGCTTCAGGGAACACCGGGGAGCTGTTTTTT. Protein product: CASSWASGNTGELFF.

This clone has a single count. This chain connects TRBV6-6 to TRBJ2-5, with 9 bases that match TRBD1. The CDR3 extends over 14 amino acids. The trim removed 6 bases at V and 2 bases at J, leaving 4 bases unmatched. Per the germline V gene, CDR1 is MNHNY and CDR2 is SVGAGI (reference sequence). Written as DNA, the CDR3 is TGTGCCAGCAGATTGGGACAGGGACAAGAGACCCAGTACTTC. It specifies CASRLGQGQETQYF.

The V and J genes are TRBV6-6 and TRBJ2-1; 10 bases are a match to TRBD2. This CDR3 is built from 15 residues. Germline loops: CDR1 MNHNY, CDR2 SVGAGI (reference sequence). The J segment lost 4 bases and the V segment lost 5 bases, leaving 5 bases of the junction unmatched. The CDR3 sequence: CASSTEAGGYNEQFF. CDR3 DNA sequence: TGTGCCAGCAGTACCGAAGCGGGAGGGTACAATGAGCAGTTCTTC.

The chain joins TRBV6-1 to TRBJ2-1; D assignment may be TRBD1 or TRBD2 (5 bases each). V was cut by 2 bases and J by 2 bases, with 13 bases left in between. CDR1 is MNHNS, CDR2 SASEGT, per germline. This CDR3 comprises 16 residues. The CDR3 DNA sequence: TGTGCCAGCAGTGAACGGGGCAGAAGAGCCTACAATGAGCAGTTCTTC. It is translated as CASSERGRRAYNEQFF.

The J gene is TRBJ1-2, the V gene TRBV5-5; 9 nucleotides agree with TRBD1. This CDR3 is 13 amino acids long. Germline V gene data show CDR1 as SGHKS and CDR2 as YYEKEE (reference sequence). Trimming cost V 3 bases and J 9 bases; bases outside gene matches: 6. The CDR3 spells CASSSGGQGSYTF. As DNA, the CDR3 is TGTGCCAGCAGCTCGGGCGGACAGGGGAGCTACACCTTC.

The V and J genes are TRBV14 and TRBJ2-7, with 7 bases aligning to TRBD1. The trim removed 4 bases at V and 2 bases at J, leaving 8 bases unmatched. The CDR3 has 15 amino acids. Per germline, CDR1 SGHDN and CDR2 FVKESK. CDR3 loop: CASSPTGAATYEQYF. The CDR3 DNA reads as TGTGCCAGCAGCCCAACAGGGGCTGCGACCTACGAGCAGTACTTC.

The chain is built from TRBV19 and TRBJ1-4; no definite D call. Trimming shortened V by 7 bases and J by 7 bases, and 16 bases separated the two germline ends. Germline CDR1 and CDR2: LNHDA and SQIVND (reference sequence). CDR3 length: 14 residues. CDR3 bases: TGTGCCAGTACCCGCGGGAGCTATAGTGAAAAACTGTTTTTT. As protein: CASTRGSYSEKLFF.

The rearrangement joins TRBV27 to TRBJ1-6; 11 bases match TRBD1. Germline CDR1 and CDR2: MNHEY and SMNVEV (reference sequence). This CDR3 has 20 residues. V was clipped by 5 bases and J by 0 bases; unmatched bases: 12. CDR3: CASSPRSGQGASSYNSPLHF. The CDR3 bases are TGTGCCAGCAGTCCCAGGTCCGGACAGGGGGCAAGCTCCTATAATTCACCCCTCCACTTT.

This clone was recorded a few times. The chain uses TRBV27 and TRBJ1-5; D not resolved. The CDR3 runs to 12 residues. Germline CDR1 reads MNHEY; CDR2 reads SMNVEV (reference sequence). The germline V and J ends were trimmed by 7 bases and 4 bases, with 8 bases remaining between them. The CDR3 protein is CASKGPNQPQHF. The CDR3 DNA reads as TGTGCCAGCAAAGGGCCAAATCAGCCCCAGCATTTT.

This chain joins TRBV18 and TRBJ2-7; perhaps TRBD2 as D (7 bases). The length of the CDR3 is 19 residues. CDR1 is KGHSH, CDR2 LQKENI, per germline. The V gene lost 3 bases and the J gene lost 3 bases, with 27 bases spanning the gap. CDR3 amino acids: CASSPPVWRRGGRHYEQYF. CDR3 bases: TGTGCCAGCTCACCTCCCGTCTGGAGGCGCGGGGGCCGACACTACGAGCAGTACTTC.

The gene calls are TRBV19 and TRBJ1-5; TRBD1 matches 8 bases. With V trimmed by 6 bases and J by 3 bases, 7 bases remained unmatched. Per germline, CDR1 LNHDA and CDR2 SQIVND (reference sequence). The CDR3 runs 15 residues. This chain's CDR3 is CASRTDRALNQPQHF. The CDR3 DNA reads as TGTGCCAGTAGGACGGACAGGGCTCTCAATCAGCCCCAGCATTTT.

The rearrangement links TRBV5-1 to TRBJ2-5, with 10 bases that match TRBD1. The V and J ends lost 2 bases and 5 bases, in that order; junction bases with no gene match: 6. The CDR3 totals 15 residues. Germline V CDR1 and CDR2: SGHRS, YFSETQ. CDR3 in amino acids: CASSLSTGGRETQYF. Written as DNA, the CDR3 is TGCGCCAGCAGCTTATCGACAGGGGGCCGGGAGACCCAGTACTTC.

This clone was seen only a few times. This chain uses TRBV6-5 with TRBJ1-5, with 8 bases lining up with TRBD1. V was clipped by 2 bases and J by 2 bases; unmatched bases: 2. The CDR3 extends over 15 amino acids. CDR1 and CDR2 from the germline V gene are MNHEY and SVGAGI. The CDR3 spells CASSYAGGGNQPQHF. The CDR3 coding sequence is TGTGCCAGCAGTTACGCAGGGGGCGGCAATCAGCCCCAGCATTTT.

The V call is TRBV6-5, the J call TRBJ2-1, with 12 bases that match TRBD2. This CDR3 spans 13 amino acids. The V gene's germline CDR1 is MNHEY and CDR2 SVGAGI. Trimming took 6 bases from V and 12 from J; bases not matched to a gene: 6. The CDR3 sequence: CASSGLAGWGQFF. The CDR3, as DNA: TGTGCCAGCAGCGGACTAGCGGGGTGGGGGCAGTTCTTC.

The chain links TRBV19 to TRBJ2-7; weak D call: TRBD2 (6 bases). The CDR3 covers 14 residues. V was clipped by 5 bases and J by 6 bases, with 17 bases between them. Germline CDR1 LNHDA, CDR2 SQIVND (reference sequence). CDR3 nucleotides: TGTGCCAGTAGTCTAAGACGAGGAGGGGCCGAGCAGTACTTC. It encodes CASSLRRGGAEQYF.

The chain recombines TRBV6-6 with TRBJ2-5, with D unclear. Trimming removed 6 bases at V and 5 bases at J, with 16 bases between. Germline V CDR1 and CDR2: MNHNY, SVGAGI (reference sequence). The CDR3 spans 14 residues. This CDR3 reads CASSPDQLRETQYF. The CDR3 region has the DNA TGTGCCAGCAGCCCGGACCAATTAAGGGAGACCCAGTACTTC.

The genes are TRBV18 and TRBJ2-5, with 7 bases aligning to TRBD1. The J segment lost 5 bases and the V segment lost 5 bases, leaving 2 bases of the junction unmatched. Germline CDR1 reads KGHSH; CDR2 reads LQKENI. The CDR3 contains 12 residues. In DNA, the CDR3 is TGTGCCAGCTCAACAGGGGAGGAGACCCAGTACTTC. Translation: CASSTGEETQYF. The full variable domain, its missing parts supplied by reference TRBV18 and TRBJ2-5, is NAGVMQNPRHLVRRRGQEARLRCSPMKGHSHVYWYRQLPEEGLKFMVYLQKENIIDESGMPKERFSAEFPKEGPSILRIQQVVRGDSAAYFCASSTGEETQYFGPGTRLLVL.

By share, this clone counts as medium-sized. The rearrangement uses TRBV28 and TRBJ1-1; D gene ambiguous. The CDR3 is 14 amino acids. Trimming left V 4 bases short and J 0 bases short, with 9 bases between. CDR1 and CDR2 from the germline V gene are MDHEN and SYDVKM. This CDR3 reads CASSYGRLNTEAFF. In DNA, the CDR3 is TGTGCCAGCAGTTATGGGAGGTTGAACACTGAAGCTTTCTTT.

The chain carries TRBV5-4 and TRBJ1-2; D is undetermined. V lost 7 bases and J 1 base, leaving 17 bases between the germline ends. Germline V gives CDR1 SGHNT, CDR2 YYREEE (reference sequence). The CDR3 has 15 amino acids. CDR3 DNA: TGTGCCAGCTCCCCTCTCTCGGAAATTAACTATGGCTACACCTTC. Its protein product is CASSPLSEINYGYTF.

CDR3 DNA sequence: TGTGCCAGCAGCCCGGGGGGACAGGGTCGCGACGAGCAGTACTTC. The encoded protein is CASSPGGQGRDEQYF. This chain connects TRBV7-9 to TRBJ2-7, with 9 bases matching TRBD1. The CDR3 extends over 15 amino acids. Germline CDR1 reads SEHNR; CDR2 reads FQNEAQ (reference sequence). V trimming: 5 bases; J trimming: 5 bases; junction bases outside the gene matches: 10.

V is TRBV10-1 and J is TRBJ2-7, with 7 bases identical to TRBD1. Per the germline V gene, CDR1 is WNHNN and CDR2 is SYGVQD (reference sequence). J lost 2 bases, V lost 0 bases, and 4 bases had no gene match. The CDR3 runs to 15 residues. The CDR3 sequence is CASSESGDRAYEQYF. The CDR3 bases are TGCGCCAGCAGTGAGTCCGGTGACAGGGCCTACGAGCAGTACTTC.

The CDR3 region has the DNA TGTGCCTGGAGTGTTACCGGGAAGGTCCGGGGAAAACTGTTTTTT. Protein product: CAWSVTGKVRGKLFF. J is TRBJ1-4 and V is TRBV30; D is uncertain. Per the germline V gene, CDR1 is GTSNPN and CDR2 is SVGIG (reference sequence). This CDR3 contains 15 residues. V was shortened by 0 bases and J by 10 bases, with 18 bases between the two germline ends.